The 18 T cell receptor beta chains listed next were all sequenced from one sample in a study of T-cell reconstitution after alpha-beta-depleted transplantation in children. TCRbeta library preparation incorporated unique molecular identifiers. TCRdb re-called the PCR reads through MiXCR, storing one row per CDR3 protein. Of 150,000 to 200,000 distinct CDR3 sequences in the sample, more than 12% were seen once. The starting material was PBMCs from the stem cell graft donor, obtained from the stem cell graft. The receptors here all came from a human donor who donated a stem cell graft to a child with acute lymphoblastic leukemia.

This clonotype has ten or more counts. The chain is built from TRBV12-3 or TRBV12-4 and TRBJ2-6, with 11 bases fitting TRBD1. V lost 6 bases and J lost 0; bases outside the gene matches: 7. The CDR3 covers 18 residues. The CDR3 spells CASRESGTGGSGANVLTF. The DNA of the CDR3 is TGTGCCAGCAGAGAATCCGGGACAGGGGGCTCTGGGGCCAACGTCCTGACTTTC.

This clonotype was observed a few times. This chain connects TRBV10-3 to TRBJ1-1, with D possibly TRBD1 on 6 matching bases. Between the trimmed V and J ends, which lost 3 bases and 5 bases, there was a span of 13 bases. CDR1 ENHRY and CDR2 SYGVKD come from the germline V gene. This CDR3 spans 14 amino acids. CDR3 region: CAISDRGQGTEAFF. In DNA, the CDR3 is TGTGCCATCAGTGACCGGGGGCAGGGGACTGAAGCTTTCTTT.

This clonotype was seen a handful of times. The chain joins TRBV9 to TRBJ2-5; D is perhaps TRBD1 (6 bases). V lost 0 bases and J 5 bases, leaving 14 bases between the germline ends. Germline assignment: CDR1 SGDLS and CDR2 YYNGEE. The CDR3 sequence is 15 residues long. As DNA, the CDR3 is TGTGCCAGCAGCGTAGTACAGGGTGGTTTGGAGACCCAGTACTTC. Residues: CASSVVQGGLETQYF.

This chain joins TRBV5-1 and TRBJ2-2; no clear D gene. Between the trimmed V and J ends, which lost 7 bases and 4 bases, there was a span of 14 bases. CDR1 is SGHRS, CDR2 YFSETQ, per germline. The CDR3 is made up of 14 amino acids. The DNA of the CDR3 is TGCGCCAGCCGATCCGGGCTAGGCACCGGGGAGCTGTTTTTT. Its protein is CASRSGLGTGELFF.

The sample holds many counts of this clonotype. The gene calls are TRBV9 and TRBJ2-2; D ambiguous. The CDR3 has 13 residues. The germline V gene has CDR1 SGDLS and CDR2 YYNGEE. The V gene lost 3 bases and the J gene lost 2 bases, with 5 bases spanning the gap. CDR3 protein: CASSGTNTGELFF. DNA of the CDR3: TGTGCCAGCAGCGGGACCAACACCGGGGAGCTGTTTTTT.

The sample holds many counts of this clonotype. CDR3 nucleotides: TGCGCCAGCAGCTTGGCCGGCTTCGCAGGGGGGAACTACAATGAGCAGTTCTTC. Residues: CASSLAGFAGGNYNEQFF. V gene TRBV5-1 combines with J gene TRBJ2-1, with a weak D call TRBD1 (7 bases). V lost 0 bases and J 3 bases, leaving 19 bases between the germline ends. The CDR3 has 18 residues. CDR1 is SGHRS, CDR2 YFSETQ, per germline.

There are a few counts of this clonotype. The rearrangement uses TRBV24-1 and TRBJ2-1; 9 bases map to TRBD2. There are 17 residues in the CDR3. Germline V gives CDR1 KGHDR, CDR2 SFDVKD. J was trimmed by 12 bases and V by 2 bases; bases with no gene match: 16. The CDR3 sequence: CATSDSRTSEKTMVQFF. The CDR3 region has the DNA TGTGCCACCAGTGATTCAAGGACTAGCGAAAAAACAATGGTGCAGTTCTTC.

This clonotype was counted between two and nine times. The chain joins TRBV30 to TRBJ2-2; D call uncertain. Germline V lookup: CDR1 GTSNPN, CDR2 SVGIG (reference sequence). Trimming removed 4 bases from V and 1 base from J, with 10 bases in between. CDR3 length equals 14 residues. DNA of the CDR3: TGTGCCTGGAAACGCCACAGGAACACCGGGGAGCTGTTTTTT. Translation: CAWKRHRNTGELFF.

For this clonotype: This sequence may be a read error, since a much larger clone differs from it by one base. The chain couples TRBV12-3 or TRBV12-4 to TRBJ2-2; D is perhaps TRBD1 (5 bases). The CDR3 covers 17 residues. V was trimmed by 5 bases and J by 4 bases, leaving 20 bases between them. The CDR3 spells CASSPNQLQGSTGELFF. The CDR3 DNA reads as TGTGCCAGCAGTCCAAACCAGCTGCAGGGTAGCACCGGGGAGCTGTTTTTT.

This clonotype occurred many times. The J gene is TRBJ2-5, the V gene TRBV5-1; 8 bases are a match to TRBD1. Looked up from germline, CDR1 is SGHRS and CDR2 is YFSETQ. Trimming at V came to 2 bases and at J to 2 bases, leaving 5 bases not matched to a gene. CDR3 length: 15 amino acids. The CDR3 sequence is CASSFGTGEQETQYF. CDR3 sequence (DNA): TGCGCCAGCAGCTTCGGGACAGGAGAACAAGAGACCCAGTACTTC.

This clonotype appeared many times. The J gene is TRBJ2-3, the V gene TRBV7-8; no reliable D call. V gave up 2 bases and J gave up 0 bases, with 9 bases separating them. The germline CDR1 and CDR2 sequences are SGHVS and FQNEAQ. The CDR3 extends over 15 amino acids. CDR3 coding DNA: TGTGCCAGCAGCTTACTCGGTGCTAGCACAGATACGCAGTATTTT. Translation: CASSLLGASTDTQYF.

The V call is TRBV24-1, the J call TRBJ2-2; D call uncertain. Germline loops: CDR1 KGHDR, CDR2 SFDVKD. V was pared by 4 bases and J by 6 bases, with 8 bases between. CDR3 length: 13 residues. The chain's CDR3 is CATSDLGPGELFF. The CDR3 region has the DNA TGTGCCACCAGTGACCTCGGCCCCGGGGAGCTGTTTTTT.

On this clonotype itself: Relative to the germline gene, one junction end is altered; a read error may explain this. J is TRBJ2-5 and V is TRBV3-1; no clear D. Germline assignment: CDR1 LGHDT and CDR2 YNNKEL (reference sequence). CDR3 size: 20 residues. The CDR3 protein is CASCQVLPSALAASRETQYF. The CDR3 nucleotides read TGTGCCAGCTGCCAAGTTTTGCCCTCCGCTTTGGCGGCTTCAAGAGAGACCCAGTACTTC.

The chain couples TRBV4-1 to TRBJ2-2; 8 bases are shared with TRBD2. The CDR3 is 16 residues long. V shed 0 bases and J 2 bases; nucleotides not matched to a gene: 2. From germline, CDR1 is MGHRA and CDR2 YSYEKL. The CDR3 here is CASSQETSGNTGELFF. CDR3 nucleotide sequence: TGCGCCAGCAGCCAAGAAACTAGCGGCAACACCGGGGAGCTGTTTTTT.

The chain uses TRBV20-1 and TRBJ2-3; D remains ambiguous. Looked up from germline, CDR1 is DFQATT and CDR2 is SNEGSKA (reference sequence). Trimming stripped 5 bases from V and 0 bases from J, with 15 bases between. This CDR3 spans 15 amino acids. CDR3 DNA sequence: TGCAGTGCTCAGAAAAATAGAGCTAGCACAGATACGCAGTATTTT. This encodes CSAQKNRASTDTQYF.

This clonotype was found a few times. V gene TRBV25-1 combines with J gene TRBJ2-6; the match to TRBD1 covers 12 bases. V lost 7 bases and J lost 0; bases outside the gene matches: 4. Germline V gene sequence: CDR1 MGHDK, CDR2 SYGVNS. The CDR3 consists of 17 residues. The CDR3 nucleotides read TGTGCCAGCACCGGGACAGGGGGCCGCTCTGGGGCCAACGTCCTGACTTTC. Residues: CASTGTGGRSGANVLTF.

This clonotype was counted many times. The CDR3 loop is CASSLAGSSGPYEQYF. Here the CDR3 DNA reads TGCGCCAGCAGCTTGGCCGGGAGTAGCGGGCCCTACGAGCAGTACTTC. The V call is TRBV5-1, the J call TRBJ2-7; 7 bases agree with TRBD2. The CDR3 is made up of 16 amino acids. Trimming removed 0 bases from V and 2 bases from J; junction bases left unmatched: 8. Looked up from germline, CDR1 is SGHRS and CDR2 is YFSETQ.

As for this clonotype: This may be a read error, as it is one base from a much larger clone. The chain has TRBV4-1 and TRBJ1-1; D is undetermined. The length of the CDR3 is 14 residues. CDR1 and CDR2 from the germline V gene are MGHRA and YSYEKL. CDR3 region: CASGQTRLGTEAFF. In nucleotides, the CDR3 is TGCGCCAGCGGCCAAACCCGGCTGGGGACTGAAGCTTTCTTT.